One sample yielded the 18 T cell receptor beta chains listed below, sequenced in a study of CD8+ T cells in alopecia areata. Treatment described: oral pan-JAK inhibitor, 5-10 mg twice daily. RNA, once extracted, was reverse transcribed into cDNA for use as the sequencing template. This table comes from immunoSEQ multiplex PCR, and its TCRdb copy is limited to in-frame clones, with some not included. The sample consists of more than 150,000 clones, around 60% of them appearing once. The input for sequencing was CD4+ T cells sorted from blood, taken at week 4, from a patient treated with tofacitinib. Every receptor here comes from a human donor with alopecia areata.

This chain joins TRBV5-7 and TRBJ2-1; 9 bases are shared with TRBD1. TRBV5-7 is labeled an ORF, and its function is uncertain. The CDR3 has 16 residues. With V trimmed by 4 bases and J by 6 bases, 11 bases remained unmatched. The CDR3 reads CASSPPGQGKVNEQFF. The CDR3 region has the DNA TGTGCCAGCAGCCCTCCCGGACAGGGGAAAGTCAATGAGCAGTTCTTC.

The CDR3 loop reads CAWRTRGDTQYF. CDR3 coding DNA: TGTGCCTGGAGGACGAGGGGAGATACGCAGTATTTT. This chain uses TRBV30 with TRBJ2-3; perhaps D is TRBD1 or TRBD2 (5 bases each). Trimming cost V 3 bases and J 5 bases, with 9 bases left between them. This CDR3 contains 12 residues. The germline V gene encodes CDR1 GTSNPN and CDR2 SVGIG (reference sequence). The full variable domain, with the rest looked up from reference TRBV30 and TRBJ2-3, is SQTIHQWPATLVQPVGSPLSLECTVEGTSNPNLYWYRQAAGRGLQLLFYSVGIGQISSEVPQNLSASRPQDRQFILSSKKLLLSDSGFYLCAWRTRGDTQYFGPGTRLTVL.

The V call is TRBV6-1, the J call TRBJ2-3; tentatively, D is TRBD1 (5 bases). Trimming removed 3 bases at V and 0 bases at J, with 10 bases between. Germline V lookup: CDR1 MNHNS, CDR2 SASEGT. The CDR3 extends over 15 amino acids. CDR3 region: CASSDLGPSTDTQYF. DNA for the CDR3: TGTGCCAGCAGTGACTTGGGGCCGAGCACAGATACGCAGTATTTT.

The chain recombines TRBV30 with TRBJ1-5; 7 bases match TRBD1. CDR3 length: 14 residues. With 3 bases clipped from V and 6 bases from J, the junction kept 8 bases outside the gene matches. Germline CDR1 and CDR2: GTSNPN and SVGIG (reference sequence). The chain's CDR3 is CAWSAGGEVQPQHF. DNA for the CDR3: TGTGCCTGGAGCGCAGGGGGGGAGGTTCAGCCCCAGCATTTT.

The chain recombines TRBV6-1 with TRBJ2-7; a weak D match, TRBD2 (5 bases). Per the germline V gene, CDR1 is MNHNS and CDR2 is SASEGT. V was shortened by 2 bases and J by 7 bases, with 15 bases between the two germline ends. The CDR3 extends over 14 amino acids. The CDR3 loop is CASSEMASSEEQYF. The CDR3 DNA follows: TGTGCCAGCAGTGAAATGGCTAGCTCTGAAGAGCAGTACTTC.

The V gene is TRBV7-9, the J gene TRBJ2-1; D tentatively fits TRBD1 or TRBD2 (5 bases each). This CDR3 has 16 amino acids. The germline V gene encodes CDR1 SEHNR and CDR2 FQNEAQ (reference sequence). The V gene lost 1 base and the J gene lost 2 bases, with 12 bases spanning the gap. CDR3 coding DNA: TGTGCCAGCAGCTTAGGTGAGGGGTGGACCTACAATGAGCAGTTCTTC. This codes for CASSLGEGWTYNEQFF.

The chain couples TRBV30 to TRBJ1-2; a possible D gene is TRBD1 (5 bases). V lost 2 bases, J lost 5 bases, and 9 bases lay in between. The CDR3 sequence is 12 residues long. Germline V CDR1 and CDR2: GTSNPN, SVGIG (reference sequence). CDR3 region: CAWSPGRYGYTF. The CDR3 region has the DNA TGTGCCTGGAGTCCAGGGAGATATGGCTACACCTTC.

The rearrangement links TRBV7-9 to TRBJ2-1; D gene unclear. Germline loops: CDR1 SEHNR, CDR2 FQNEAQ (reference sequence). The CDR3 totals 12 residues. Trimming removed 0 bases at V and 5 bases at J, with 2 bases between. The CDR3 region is CASSLADNEQFF. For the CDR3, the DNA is TGTGCCAGCAGCTTAGCCGACAATGAGCAGTTCTTC.

Written as DNA, the CDR3 is TGTGCCAGCGGACTTGGGTCGGGGGAGACCCAGTACTTC. It translates to CASGLGSGETQYF. The genes are TRBV7-2 and TRBJ2-5, with a tentative D call TRBD2 (5 bases). The ends were cut back, 8 bases at V and 5 bases at J, with 15 bases in the middle. Germline CDR1 is SGHTA and CDR2 is FQGNSA. The CDR3 loop spans 13 amino acids.

CDR3: CASSHEARNYGYTF. In DNA, the CDR3 is TGCGCCAGCAGCCATGAGGCCCGTAACTATGGCTACACCTTC. The chain has TRBV4-1 and TRBJ1-2; the D is unclear. CDR1 MGHRA and CDR2 YSYEKL come from the germline V gene. There are 14 residues in the CDR3. The ends were cut back, 3 bases at V and 1 base at J, with 9 bases in the middle.

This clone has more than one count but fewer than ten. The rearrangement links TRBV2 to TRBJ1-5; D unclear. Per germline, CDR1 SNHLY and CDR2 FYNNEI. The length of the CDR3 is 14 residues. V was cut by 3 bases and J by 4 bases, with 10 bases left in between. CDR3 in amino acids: CASSDSSRNQPQHF. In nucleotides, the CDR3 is TGTGCCAGCAGTGACAGCTCAAGAAATCAGCCCCAGCATTTT. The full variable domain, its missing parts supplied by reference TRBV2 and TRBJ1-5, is EPEVTQTPSHQVTQMGQEVILRCVPISNHLYFYWYRQILGQKVEFLVSFYNNEISEKSEIFDDQFSVERPDGSNFTLKIRSTKLEDSAMYFCASSDSSRNQPQHFGDGTRLSIL.

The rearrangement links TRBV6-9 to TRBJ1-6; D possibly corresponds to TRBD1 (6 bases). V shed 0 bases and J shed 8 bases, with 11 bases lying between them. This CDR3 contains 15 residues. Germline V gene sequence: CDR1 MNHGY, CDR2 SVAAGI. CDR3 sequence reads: CASSYSIRGDSPLHF. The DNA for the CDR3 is TGTGCCAGCAGTTATTCAATCAGGGGCGATTCACCCCTCCACTTT.

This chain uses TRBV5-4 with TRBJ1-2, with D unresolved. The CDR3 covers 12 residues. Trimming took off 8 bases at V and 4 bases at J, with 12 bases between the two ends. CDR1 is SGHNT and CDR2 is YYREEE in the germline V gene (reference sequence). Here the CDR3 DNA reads TGTGCCAGTTCTACAGAGACCTATGGCTACACCTTC. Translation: CASSTETYGYTF.

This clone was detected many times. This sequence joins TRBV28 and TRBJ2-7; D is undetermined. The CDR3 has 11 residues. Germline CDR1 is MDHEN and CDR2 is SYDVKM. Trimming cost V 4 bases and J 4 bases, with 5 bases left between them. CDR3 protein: CASSWKYEQYF. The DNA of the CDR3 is TGTGCCAGCAGTTGGAAATACGAGCAGTACTTC.

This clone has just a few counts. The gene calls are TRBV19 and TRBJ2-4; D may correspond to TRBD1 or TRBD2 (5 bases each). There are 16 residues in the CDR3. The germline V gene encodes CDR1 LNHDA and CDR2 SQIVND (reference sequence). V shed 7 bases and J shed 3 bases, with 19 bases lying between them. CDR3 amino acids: CASTRDPQIGKNIQYF. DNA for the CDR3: TGTGCCAGTACCAGGGACCCCCAAATTGGCAAAAACATTCAGTACTTC.

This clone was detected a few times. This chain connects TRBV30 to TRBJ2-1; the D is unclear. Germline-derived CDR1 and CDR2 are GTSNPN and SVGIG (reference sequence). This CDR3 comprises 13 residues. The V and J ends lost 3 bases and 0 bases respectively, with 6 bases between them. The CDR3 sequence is CAWRHNSYNEQFF. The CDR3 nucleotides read TGTGCCTGGAGGCACAACTCCTACAATGAGCAGTTCTTC.

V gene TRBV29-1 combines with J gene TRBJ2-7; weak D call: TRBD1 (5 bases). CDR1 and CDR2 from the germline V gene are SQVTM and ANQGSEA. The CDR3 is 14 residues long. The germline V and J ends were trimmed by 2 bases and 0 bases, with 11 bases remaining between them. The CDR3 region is CSVELQGYSYEQYF. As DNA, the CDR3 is TGCAGCGTTGAACTCCAGGGATACTCCTACGAGCAGTACTTC.

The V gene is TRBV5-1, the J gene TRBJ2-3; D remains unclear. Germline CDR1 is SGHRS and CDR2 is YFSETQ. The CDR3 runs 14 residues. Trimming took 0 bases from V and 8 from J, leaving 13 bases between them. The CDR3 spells CASSLGLREVTQYF. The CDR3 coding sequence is TGCGCCAGCAGCTTGGGCCTCCGCGAAGTTACGCAGTATTTT.